The 4 T cell receptor beta chains presented below share a single source sample, sequenced in a study of blood T cell repertoires in COVID-19. Repertoires were generated with immunoSEQ multiplex PCR, while TCRdb's copy carries only in-frame clones and drops some. The profile shows under 200,000 clones, about 84% of them singletons. Sequenced material: PBMCs or T cells enriched from blood (not recorded which). The receptors stem from a man between 35 and 55 years old with acute COVID-19.

The J gene is TRBJ2-5, the V gene TRBV5-1; 8 nucleotides agree with TRBD2. CDR1 and CDR2 from the germline V gene are SGHRS and YFSETQ. V shed 2 bases and J 5 bases; nucleotides not matched to a gene: 5. The CDR3 covers 14 residues. Written as DNA, the CDR3 is TGCGCCAGCAGCTTCCGGACTAGCAGTGAGACCCAGTACTTC. Its protein is CASSFRTSSETQYF.

This rearrangement joins TRBV7-9 to TRBJ2-2; D perhaps matches TRBD2 (7 bases). There are 15 residues in the CDR3. V was cut by 7 bases and J by 2 bases, with 14 bases left in between. Germline CDR1 reads SEHNR; CDR2 reads FQNEAQ (reference sequence). CDR3 DNA: TGTGCCAGCACCCCGGGGGGCCTCAACACCGGGGAGCTGTTTTTT. Translating gives CASTPGGLNTGELFF.

This chain joins TRBV7-2 and TRBJ2-7; tentatively, D is TRBD1 (5 bases). V lost 3 bases to trimming and J lost 0 bases, with 12 bases between them. The germline CDR1 and CDR2 sequences are SGHTA and FQGNSA. This CDR3 spans 15 amino acids. CDR3 amino acids: CASSLWQGSSYEQYF. CDR3 coding DNA: TGTGCCAGCAGCTTGTGGCAGGGTAGCTCCTACGAGCAGTACTTC. Full variable domain (remainder filled in from reference TRBV7-2 and TRBJ2-7): GAGVSQSPSNKVTEKGKDVELRCDPISGHTALYWYRQSLGQGLEFLIYFQGNSAPDKSGLPSDRFSAERTGGSVSTLTIQRTQQEDSAVYLCASSLWQGSSYEQYFGPGTRLTVT.

The chain couples TRBV5-1 to TRBJ1-4, with TRBD1 as a possible D gene (5 bases). V gave up 1 base and J gave up 7 bases, with 14 bases separating them. Germline CDR1 and CDR2: SGHRS and YFSETQ. The CDR3 length is 15 residues. The CDR3 DNA is TGCGCCAGCAGCTTGATAGGAGGGGATAGTGAAAAACTGTTTTTT. It specifies CASSLIGGDSEKLFF.